Shown below are 19 T cell receptor beta chains from a single sample sequenced in a study of CD8+CD57+ T cells in acquired aplastic anemia. CD8+CD57+ cell expansion, shown by flow cytometry, had occurred in the patients selected for sequencing. The template used for profiling TCR beta VDJ and CDR3 was genomic DNA. TCRdb reprocessed the reads via MiXCR and lists one record per CDR3 protein. Among about 190,000 distinct CDR3 sequences listed, nearly 50% were seen once. Sequencing was performed on sorted CD4+, CD8+, or CD8+CD57+ T cells (not recorded which) from PBMCs. The receptor source for this set is a human donor with aplastic anemia.

This clonotype has a count of ten or more. The chain couples TRBV7-2 to TRBJ2-6; D is unclear. This CDR3 comprises 14 residues. The V and J ends lost 5 bases and 4 bases respectively, with 9 bases between them. Germline V gene lookup returns CDR1 SGHTA and CDR2 FQGNSA. CDR3 DNA sequence: TGTGCCAGCAGCCGTCAAGCCGGGGCCAACGTCCTGACTTTC. This translates into CASSRQAGANVLTF.

The chain carries TRBV29-1 and TRBJ2-7, with D possibly matching TRBD2 (7 bases). The CDR3 has 13 amino acids. The V end was cut by 5 bases, the J end by 4 bases, with 15 bases between. In germline, CDR1 is SQVTM, CDR2 ANQGSEA. The CDR3, as DNA: TGCAGCGTTACAGGGACTAAGGCTTACGAGCAGTACTTC. Translated, it gives CSVTGTKAYEQYF.

This clonotype was seen only a few times. Just one base apart from a much larger clone, this may be a read error. The rearrangement links TRBV7-2 to TRBJ2-2; D is unresolved. V was cut by 2 bases and J by 6 bases, with 13 bases left in between. Germline CDR1 and CDR2: SGHTA and FQGNSA. CDR3 size: 15 residues. The CDR3 DNA sequence: TGTGCCAGCAGCTTAAAGCCGCAGGTCGCCGGGGAGCTGTTTTTT. It yields the protein CASSLKPQVAGELFF.

There are many counts of this clonotype. The rearrangement joins TRBV19 to TRBJ2-2; 9 bases are shared with TRBD2. V trimming: 3 bases; J trimming: 3 bases; junction bases outside the gene matches: 2. This CDR3 has 15 amino acids. CDR1 and CDR2 from the germline V gene are LNHDA and SQIVND (reference sequence). The CDR3: CASSISGRYTGELFF. The CDR3 nucleotides are TGTGCCAGTAGTATCAGCGGGAGGTACACCGGGGAGCTGTTTTTT.

This clonotype was picked up many times. The CDR3 is CASTGTVPSYEQYF. DNA for the CDR3: TGTGCCAGCACCGGGACAGTCCCATCCTACGAGCAGTACTTC. The chain employs TRBV11-2 and TRBJ2-7, with 7 bases matching TRBD1. The V segment lost 7 bases and the J segment 1 base; nucleotides outside the gene matches: 7. This CDR3 spans 14 amino acids. Germline CDR1 and CDR2: SGHAT and FQNNGV.

The chain carries TRBV24-1 and TRBJ1-1; TRBD1 matches at 7 bases. The CDR3 loop spans 15 amino acids. After removal of 3 bases from V and 3 bases from J, the junction contained 6 bases not matched to a gene. Germline V gene data show CDR1 as KGHDR and CDR2 as SFDVKD. The DNA for the CDR3 is TGTGCCACCAGTGATCCGCGGACAGGACACACTGAAGCTTTCTTT. It codes for CATSDPRTGHTEAFF.

The chain is built from TRBV19 and TRBJ2-3; unclear D gene. V was cut by 2 bases and J by 5 bases, with 14 bases left in between. CDR1 is LNHDA, CDR2 SQIVND, per germline (reference sequence). CDR3 size: 15 residues. The CDR3 nucleotides are TGTGCCAGTAGTATAACAACGTTAGGCATAGATACGCAGTATTTT. It is translated as CASSITTLGIDTQYF.

This clonotype was observed many times. This sequence joins TRBV5-1 and TRBJ1-1; D is unresolved. CDR1 is SGHRS, CDR2 YFSETQ, per germline. The CDR3 sequence is 15 residues long. V was trimmed by 3 bases and J by 1 base, leaving 13 bases between them. As DNA, the CDR3 is TGCGCCAGCAGCTCCCTGACCCCGAGGAACACTGAAGCTTTCTTT. It encodes CASSSLTPRNTEAFF.

V gene TRBV19 combines with J gene TRBJ2-7, with D possibly TRBD2 on 5 matching bases. Germline CDR1 and CDR2: LNHDA and SQIVND (reference sequence). The CDR3 is made up of 13 amino acids. Trimming stripped 4 bases from V and 7 bases from J, with 14 bases between. CDR3 sequence reads: CASSTTTKEEQYF. DNA of the CDR3: TGTGCCAGTAGTACCACGACTAAAGAAGAGCAGTACTTC.

The V and J genes are TRBV10-3 and TRBJ1-5, with no clear D. Trimming cost V 0 bases and J 6 bases, with 6 bases left between them. This CDR3 spans 13 amino acids. The germline gives CDR1 ENHRY, CDR2 SYGVKD. The CDR3 loop is CAISESRPQPQHF. CDR3 DNA sequence: TGTGCCATCAGTGAGTCGCGTCCTCAGCCCCAGCATTTT.

The chain has TRBV19 and TRBJ1-4; D unclear. The CDR3 runs 15 residues. The germline gives CDR1 LNHDA, CDR2 SQIVND (reference sequence). V was shortened by 5 bases and J by 7 bases, with 17 bases between the two germline ends. In DNA form, the CDR3 reads TGTGCCAGTAGTCCCGGAGGGAACAGCGCTGAAAAACTGTTTTTT. It yields the protein CASSPGGNSAEKLFF.

This clonotype was observed at least ten times. The V call is TRBV2, the J call TRBJ1-4; a weak D match, TRBD1 (5 bases). This CDR3 contains 13 residues. The V gene lost 6 bases and the J gene lost 5 bases, with 10 bases spanning the gap. Germline V gene lookup returns CDR1 SNHLY and CDR2 FYNNEI. The CDR3 region is CASRGGLNEKLFF. For the CDR3, the DNA is TGTGCCAGCAGGGGGGGTTTAAATGAAAAACTGTTTTTT.

The gene calls are TRBV7-2 and TRBJ2-7, with 10 bases fitting TRBD2. CDR1 and CDR2 (germline): SGHTA, FQGNSA. The CDR3 contains 15 residues. The junction had 8 bases not matched to a gene; V was cut back by 6 bases and J by 3 bases. The CDR3 DNA follows: TGTGCCAGCAGGCTTTCTGGACTAGCGGACTACGAGCAGTACTTC. It codes for CASRLSGLADYEQYF.

This clonotype has ten or more counts. The chain has TRBV20-1 and TRBJ1-5, with D possibly being TRBD1 (6 bases). Germline CDR1 reads DFQATT; CDR2 reads SNEGSKA (reference sequence). The CDR3 runs 15 residues. With 3 bases removed from V and 5 bases from J, the gap between germline ends came to 17 bases. In DNA, the CDR3 is TGCAGTGCTAGCGGACAGTCGGGAATGGATCAGCCCCAGCATTTT. Amino acid sequence: CSASGQSGMDQPQHF.

This clonotype showed up many times. V and J are TRBV19 and TRBJ2-7, with 7 bases aligning to TRBD1. The CDR3 totals 15 residues. With V trimmed by 5 bases and J by 3 bases, 10 bases remained unmatched. Germline V CDR1 and CDR2: LNHDA, SQIVND (reference sequence). The CDR3 sequence: CASSLSDRVLYEQYF. DNA for the CDR3: TGTGCCAGTAGTCTCAGTGACAGGGTACTCTACGAGCAGTACTTC.

The chain is built from TRBV7-8 and TRBJ2-4; D is possibly TRBD1 (5 bases). The length of the CDR3 is 13 residues. V was trimmed by 5 bases and J by 6 bases, leaving 11 bases between them. Germline V lookup: CDR1 SGHVS, CDR2 FQNEAQ. Here the CDR3 reads CASSPYRINIQYF. The CDR3 DNA reads TGTGCCAGCAGCCCCTACAGGATAAACATTCAGTACTTC. Full variable domain (rest looked up from reference TRBV7-8 and TRBJ2-4): GAGVSQSPRYKVAKRGQDVALRCDPISGHVSLFWYQQALGQGPEFLTYFQNEAQLDKSGLPSDRFFAERPEGSVSTLKIQRTQQEDSAVYLCASSPYRINIQYFGAGTRLSVL.

The V call is TRBV12-3 or TRBV12-4, the J call TRBJ1-1; D might be TRBD1 (5 bases). The CDR3 loop spans 14 amino acids. Between the trimmed V and J ends, which lost 6 bases and 0 bases, there was a span of 11 bases. CDR3 bases: TGTGCCAGCAGCCGACAGACCATGAACACTGAAGCTTTCTTT. The encoded protein is CASSRQTMNTEAFF.

This clonotype was found a few times. This chain joins TRBV24-1 and TRBJ2-3; possible D gene TRBD2, 7 bases. V was shortened by 4 bases and J by 3 bases, with 19 bases between the two germline ends. Germline V gene data show CDR1 as KGHDR and CDR2 as SFDVKD. The CDR3 totals 17 residues. The CDR3 loop reads CATSDPPSGGGTDTQYF. As DNA, the CDR3 is TGTGCCACCAGTGACCCTCCTAGCGGAGGGGGTACAGATACGCAGTATTTT.

The gene calls are TRBV24-1 and TRBJ2-7, with D tentatively TRBD2 (5 bases). V shed 12 bases and J shed 3 bases, with 17 bases lying between them. There are 13 residues in the CDR3. Germline CDR1 is KGHDR and CDR2 is SFDVKD. CDR3 coding DNA: TGTGCCGCTGCCCGCGGGTTAGGCTACGAGCAGTACTTC. Translating it yields CAAARGLGYEQYF.